The TCR beta chain described here comes from a study of blood T cell repertoires in COVID-19. Study as a whole: Samples of COVID-19 (acute and convalescent) were obtained from the United States, Italy and Spain. From T cells, B-cell-depleted T cells, or PBMCs came the material, which was cDNA or gDNA.

Original handling: Nucleated cell number was recorded as an estimate derived from reference gene primer amplification. Clones were read by immunoSEQ multiplex PCR, and TCRdb kept only the in-frame ones, dropping some. V and J calls and clone size are as listed in that table; D and trimming were resolved from the DNA. The sample holds fewer than 350,000 clones, 86% seen once. Seattle patients were enrolled while actively infected and followed longitudinally. This receptor was taken from a woman aged 70 to 79 with COVID-19, enrolled during active disease. The sequenced sample was peripheral blood.

The CDR3 sequence is CASSLTDRVGETQYF. The CDR3 region has the DNA TGCGCCAGCAGCTTGACGGACAGGGTAGGGGAGACCCAGTACTTC. The chain uses TRBV5-1 and TRBJ2-5; 8 bases are shared with TRBD1. The germline CDR1 and CDR2 sequences are SGHRS and YFSETQ. The CDR3 is 15 amino acids. V lost 1 base, J lost 5 bases, and 7 bases stayed unmatched.